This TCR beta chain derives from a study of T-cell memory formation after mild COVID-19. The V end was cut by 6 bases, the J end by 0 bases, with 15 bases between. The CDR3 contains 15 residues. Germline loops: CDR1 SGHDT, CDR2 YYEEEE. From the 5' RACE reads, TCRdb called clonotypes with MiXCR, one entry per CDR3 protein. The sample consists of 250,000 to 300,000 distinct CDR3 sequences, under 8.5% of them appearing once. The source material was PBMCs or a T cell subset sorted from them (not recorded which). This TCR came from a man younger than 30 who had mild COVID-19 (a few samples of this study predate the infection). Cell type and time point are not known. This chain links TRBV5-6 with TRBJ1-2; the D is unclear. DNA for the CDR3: TGTGCCAGCACCGATCCTCATGGAGCTAACTATGGCTACACCTTC. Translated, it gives CASTDPHGANYGYTF.